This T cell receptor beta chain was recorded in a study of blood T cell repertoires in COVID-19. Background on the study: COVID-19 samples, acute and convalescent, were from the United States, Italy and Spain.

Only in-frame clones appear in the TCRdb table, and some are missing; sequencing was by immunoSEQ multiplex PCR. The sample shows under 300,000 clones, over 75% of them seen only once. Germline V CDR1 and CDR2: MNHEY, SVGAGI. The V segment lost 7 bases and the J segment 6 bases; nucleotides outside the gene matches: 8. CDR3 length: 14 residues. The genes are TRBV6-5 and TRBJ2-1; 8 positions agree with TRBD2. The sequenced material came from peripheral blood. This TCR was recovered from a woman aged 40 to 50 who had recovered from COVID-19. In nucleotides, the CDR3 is TGTGCCAGCAAGCGGGGGCTAAAGAGCAATGAGCAGTTCTTC. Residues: CASKRGLKSNEQFF.